The entry that follows covers one T cell receptor (beta chain) sequence. The sample belongs to a study of CD8+ T cells in alopecia areata. Reverse transcription of extracted RNA yielded cDNA, which provided the sequencing template. The data were produced by immunoSEQ multiplex PCR, yet TCRdb's version contains in-frame clones alone and is incomplete. The data show 180,000 or so clones, roughly 60% seen once. The treatment here: oral pan-JAK inhibitor, 5-10 mg twice daily. Trimming took 4 bases from V and 8 from J, leaving 19 bases between them. CDR1 SGDLS and CDR2 YYNGEE come from the germline V gene. This CDR3 is built from 15 residues.

The sample was CD4+ T cells sorted from blood, taken at week 24, from a patient treated with tofacitinib. This chain links TRBV9 with TRBJ2-1; D might be TRBD2 (5 bases). This clonotype was sampled from a human donor with alopecia areata. The CDR3 spells CASSPAVRDGHEQFF. Written as DNA, the CDR3 is TGTGCCAGCAGCCCCGCGGTCCGGGATGGGCATGAGCAGTTCTTC.